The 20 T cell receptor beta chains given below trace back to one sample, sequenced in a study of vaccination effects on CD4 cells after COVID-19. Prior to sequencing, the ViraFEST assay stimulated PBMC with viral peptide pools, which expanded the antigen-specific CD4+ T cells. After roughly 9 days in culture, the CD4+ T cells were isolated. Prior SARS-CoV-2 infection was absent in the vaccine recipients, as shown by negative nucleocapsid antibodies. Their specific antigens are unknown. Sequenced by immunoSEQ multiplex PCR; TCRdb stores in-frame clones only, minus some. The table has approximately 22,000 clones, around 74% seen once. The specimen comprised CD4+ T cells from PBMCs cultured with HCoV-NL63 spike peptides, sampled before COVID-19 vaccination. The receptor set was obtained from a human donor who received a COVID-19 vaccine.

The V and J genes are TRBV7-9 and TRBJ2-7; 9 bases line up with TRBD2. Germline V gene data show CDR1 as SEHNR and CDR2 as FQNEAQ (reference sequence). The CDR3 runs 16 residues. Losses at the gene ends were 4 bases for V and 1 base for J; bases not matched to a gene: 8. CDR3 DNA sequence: TGTGCCAGCAGCTCCCGGGCGGGAGGGACTTCCTACGAGCAGTACTTC. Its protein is CASSSRAGGTSYEQYF.

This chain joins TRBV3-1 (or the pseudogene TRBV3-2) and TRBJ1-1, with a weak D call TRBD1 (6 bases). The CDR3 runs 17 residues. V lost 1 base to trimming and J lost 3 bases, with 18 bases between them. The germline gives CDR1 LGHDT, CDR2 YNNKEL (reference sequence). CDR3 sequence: CASSQVTWGRGDTEAFF. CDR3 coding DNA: TGTGCCAGCAGCCAAGTTACCTGGGGGCGGGGGGACACTGAAGCTTTCTTT.

The CDR3 sequence: CASSLGLPPETQYF. The CDR3 region has the DNA TGTGCCAGCAGCTTAGGACTCCCGCCAGAGACCCAGTACTTC. The gene calls are TRBV13 and TRBJ2-5; D not certain. This CDR3 is built from 14 residues. The V gene's germline CDR1 is PRHDT and CDR2 FYEKMQ (reference sequence). Between the trimmed V and J ends, which lost 0 bases and 4 bases, there was a span of 9 bases.

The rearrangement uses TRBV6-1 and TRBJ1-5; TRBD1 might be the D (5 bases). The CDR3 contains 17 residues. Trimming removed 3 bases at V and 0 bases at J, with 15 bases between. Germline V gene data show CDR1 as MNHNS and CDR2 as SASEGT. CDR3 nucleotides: TGTGCCAGCAGTGACCAAGGGGCCGTTAATAGCAATCAGCCCCAGCATTTT. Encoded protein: CASSDQGAVNSNQPQHF.

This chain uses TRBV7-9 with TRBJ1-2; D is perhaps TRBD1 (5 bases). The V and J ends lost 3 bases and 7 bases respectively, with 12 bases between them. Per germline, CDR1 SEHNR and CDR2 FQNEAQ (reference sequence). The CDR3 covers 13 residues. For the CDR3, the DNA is TGTGCCAGCAGCTTCAGGGAGGGTCGTGGCTACACCTTC. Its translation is CASSFREGRGYTF.

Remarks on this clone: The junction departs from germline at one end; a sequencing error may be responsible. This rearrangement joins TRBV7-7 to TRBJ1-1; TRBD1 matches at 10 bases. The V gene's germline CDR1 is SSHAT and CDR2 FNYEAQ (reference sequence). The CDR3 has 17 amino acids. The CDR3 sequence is CASSPAPDRGMNTEAFF. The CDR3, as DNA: TGTGCTAGCAGCCCTGCGCCGGACAGGGGGATGAACACTGAAGCTTTCTTT.

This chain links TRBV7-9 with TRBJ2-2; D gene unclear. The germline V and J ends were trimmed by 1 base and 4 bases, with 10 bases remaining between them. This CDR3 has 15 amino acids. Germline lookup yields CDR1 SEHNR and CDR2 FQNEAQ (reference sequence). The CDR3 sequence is CASSLDGQPTGELFF. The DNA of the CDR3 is TGTGCCAGCAGCTTAGATGGGCAGCCCACCGGGGAGCTGTTTTTT.

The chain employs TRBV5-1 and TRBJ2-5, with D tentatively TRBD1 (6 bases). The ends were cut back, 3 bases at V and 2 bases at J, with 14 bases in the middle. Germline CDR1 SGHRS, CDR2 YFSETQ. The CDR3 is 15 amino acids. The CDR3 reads CASSSSGTPQETQYF. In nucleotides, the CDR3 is TGCGCCAGCAGCTCCTCCGGGACACCGCAAGAGACCCAGTACTTC.

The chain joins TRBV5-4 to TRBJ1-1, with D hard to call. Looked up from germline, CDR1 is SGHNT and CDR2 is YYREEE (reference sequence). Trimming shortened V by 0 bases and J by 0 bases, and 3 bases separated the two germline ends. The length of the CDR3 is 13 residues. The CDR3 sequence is CASSLELNTEAFF. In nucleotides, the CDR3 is TGTGCCAGCAGCTTGGAACTGAACACTGAAGCTTTCTTT. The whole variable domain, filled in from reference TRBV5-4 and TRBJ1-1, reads ETGVTQSPTHLIKTRGQQVTLRCSSQSGHNTVSWYQQALGQGPQFIFQYYREEENGRGNFPPRFSGLQFPNYSSELNVNALELDDSALYLCASSLELNTEAFFGQGTRLTVV.

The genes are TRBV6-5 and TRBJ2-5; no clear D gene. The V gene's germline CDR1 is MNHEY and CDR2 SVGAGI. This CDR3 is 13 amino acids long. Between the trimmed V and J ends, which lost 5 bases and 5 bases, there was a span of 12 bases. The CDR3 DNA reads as TGTGCCAGCAGTAATAATCCCCGGGAGACCCAGTACTTC. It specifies CASSNNPRETQYF.

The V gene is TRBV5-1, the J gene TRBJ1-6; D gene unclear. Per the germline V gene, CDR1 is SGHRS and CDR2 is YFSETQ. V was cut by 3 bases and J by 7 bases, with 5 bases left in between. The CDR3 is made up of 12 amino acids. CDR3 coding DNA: TGCGCCAGCAGCTCAATCAATTCACCCCTCCACTTT. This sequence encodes CASSSINSPLHF.

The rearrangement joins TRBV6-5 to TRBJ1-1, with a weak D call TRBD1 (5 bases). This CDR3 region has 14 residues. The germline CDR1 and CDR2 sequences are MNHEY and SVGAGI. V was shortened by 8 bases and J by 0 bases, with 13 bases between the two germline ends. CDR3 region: CASRGGAMNTEAFF. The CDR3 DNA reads TGTGCCAGCCGCGGGGGAGCCATGAACACTGAAGCTTTCTTT.

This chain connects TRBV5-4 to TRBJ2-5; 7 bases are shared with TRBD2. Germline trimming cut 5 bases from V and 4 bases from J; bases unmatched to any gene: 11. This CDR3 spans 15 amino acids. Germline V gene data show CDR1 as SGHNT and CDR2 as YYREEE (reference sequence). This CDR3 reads CASSLGGEGRETQYF. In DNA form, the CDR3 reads TGTGCCAGCAGTCTTGGAGGGGAGGGCAGAGAGACCCAGTACTTC.

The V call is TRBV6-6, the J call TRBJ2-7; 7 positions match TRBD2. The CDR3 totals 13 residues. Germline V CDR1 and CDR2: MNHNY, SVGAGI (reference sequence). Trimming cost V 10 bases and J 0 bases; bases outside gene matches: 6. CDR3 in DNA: TGTGCCACCCGGCGGGAGAGCTCCTACGAGCAGTACTTC. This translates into CATRRESSYEQYF.

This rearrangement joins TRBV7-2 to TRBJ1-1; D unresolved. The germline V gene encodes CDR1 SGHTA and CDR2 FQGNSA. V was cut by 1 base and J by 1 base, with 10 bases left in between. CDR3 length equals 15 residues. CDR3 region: CASSLDRIGNTEAFF. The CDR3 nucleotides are TGTGCCAGCAGCTTAGATCGTATAGGGAACACTGAAGCTTTCTTT.

The DNA for the CDR3 is TGTGCCAGTAGTATAGGCATAGCGGGACTCGAGCAGTTCTTC. Translation gives CASSIGIAGLEQFF. V is TRBV19 and J is TRBJ2-1; 8 nucleotides line up with TRBD2. Germline lookup yields CDR1 LNHDA and CDR2 SQIVND (reference sequence). The CDR3 spans 14 residues. Germline trimming cut 1 base from V and 10 bases from J; bases unmatched to any gene: 6.

CDR3 region: CASSAGHRGRRRQPQHF. The CDR3 DNA follows: TGCGCCAGCAGCGCCGGGCACAGGGGGCGCAGGAGACAGCCCCAGCATTTT. The rearrangement links TRBV5-1 to TRBJ1-5; TRBD1 matches at 9 bases. V dropped 4 bases and J dropped 7; count of bases not matched to a gene: 15. Germline V gene lookup returns CDR1 SGHRS and CDR2 YFSETQ. This CDR3 region has 17 residues.

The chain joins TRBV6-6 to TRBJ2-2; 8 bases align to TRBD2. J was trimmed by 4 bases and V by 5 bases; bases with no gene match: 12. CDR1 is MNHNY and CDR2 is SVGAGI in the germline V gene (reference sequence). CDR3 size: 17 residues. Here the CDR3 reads CASSPLSGRGATGELFF. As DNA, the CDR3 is TGTGCCAGCAGTCCGCTCTCCGGGAGGGGAGCCACCGGGGAGCTGTTTTTT.

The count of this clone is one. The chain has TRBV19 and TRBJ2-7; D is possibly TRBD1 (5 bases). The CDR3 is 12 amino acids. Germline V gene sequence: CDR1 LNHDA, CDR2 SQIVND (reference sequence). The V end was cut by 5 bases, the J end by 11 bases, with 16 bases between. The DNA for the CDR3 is TGTGCCAGTAGTGGGGCAGGCGGAATGGAGTACTTC. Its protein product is CASSGAGGMEYF.

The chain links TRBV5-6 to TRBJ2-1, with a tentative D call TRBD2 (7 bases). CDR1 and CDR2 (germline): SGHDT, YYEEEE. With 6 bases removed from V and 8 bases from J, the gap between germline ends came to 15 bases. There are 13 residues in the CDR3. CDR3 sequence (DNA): TGTGCCAGCACCCTTAGGGGGGGGCATGAGCAGTTCTTC. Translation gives CASTLRGGHEQFF.